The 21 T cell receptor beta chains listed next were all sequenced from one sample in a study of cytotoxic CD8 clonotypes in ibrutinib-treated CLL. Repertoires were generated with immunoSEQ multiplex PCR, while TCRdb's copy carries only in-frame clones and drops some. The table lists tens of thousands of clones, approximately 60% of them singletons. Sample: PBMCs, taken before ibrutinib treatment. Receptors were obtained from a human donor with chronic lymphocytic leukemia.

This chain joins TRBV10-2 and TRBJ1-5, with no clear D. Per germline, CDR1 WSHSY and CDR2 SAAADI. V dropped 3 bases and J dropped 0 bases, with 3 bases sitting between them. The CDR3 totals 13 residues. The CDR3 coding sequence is TGCGCCAGCAGTGATTATAGCAATCAGCCCCAGCATTTT. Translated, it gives CASSDYSNQPQHF.

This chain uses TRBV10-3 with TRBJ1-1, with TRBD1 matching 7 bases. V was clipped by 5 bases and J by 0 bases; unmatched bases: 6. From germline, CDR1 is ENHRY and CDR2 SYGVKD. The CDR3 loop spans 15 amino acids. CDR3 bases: TGTGCCATCAGTCCCGGGACAGCGATGAACACTGAAGCTTTCTTT. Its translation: CAISPGTAMNTEAFF.

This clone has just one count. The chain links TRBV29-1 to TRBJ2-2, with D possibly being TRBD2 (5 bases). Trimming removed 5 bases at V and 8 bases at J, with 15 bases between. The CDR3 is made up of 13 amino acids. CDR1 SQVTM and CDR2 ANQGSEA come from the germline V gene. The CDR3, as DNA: TGCAGCGTTAAACTACGAGGGCTAGGGGAGCTGTTTTTT. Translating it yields CSVKLRGLGELFF.

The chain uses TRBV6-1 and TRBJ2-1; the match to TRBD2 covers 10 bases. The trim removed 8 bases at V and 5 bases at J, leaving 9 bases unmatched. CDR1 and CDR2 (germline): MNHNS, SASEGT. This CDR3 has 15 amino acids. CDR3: CASVRTSGKNNEQFF. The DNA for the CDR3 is TGTGCCAGCGTCCGGACTAGCGGAAAGAACAATGAGCAGTTCTTC.

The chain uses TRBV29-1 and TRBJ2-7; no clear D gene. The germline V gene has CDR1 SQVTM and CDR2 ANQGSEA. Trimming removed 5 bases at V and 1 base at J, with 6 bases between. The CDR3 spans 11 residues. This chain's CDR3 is CSVSDSYEQYF. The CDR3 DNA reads TGCAGCGTTTCCGATTCCTACGAGCAGTACTTC.

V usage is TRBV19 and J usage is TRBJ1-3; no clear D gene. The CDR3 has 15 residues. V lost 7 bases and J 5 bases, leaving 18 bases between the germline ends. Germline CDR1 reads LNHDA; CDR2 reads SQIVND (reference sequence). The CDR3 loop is CASIPAGSTRNTIYF. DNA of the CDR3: TGTGCCAGTATACCGGCGGGCAGTACTAGAAACACCATATATTTT.

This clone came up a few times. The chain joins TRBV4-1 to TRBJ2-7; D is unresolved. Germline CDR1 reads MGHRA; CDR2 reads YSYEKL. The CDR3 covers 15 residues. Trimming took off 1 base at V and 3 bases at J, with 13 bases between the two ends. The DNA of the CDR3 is TGCGCCAGCAGCCAAGTAGGAGTCAGAAGCTACGAGCAGTACTTC. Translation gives CASSQVGVRSYEQYF.

This CDR3 is CASSVLPGTSGGGELFF. Written as DNA, the CDR3 is TGTGCCAGTAGTGTACTCCCCGGGACTAGCGGTGGGGGGGAGCTGTTTTTT. This chain joins TRBV19 and TRBJ2-2, with TRBD2 identical over 11 bases. The V segment lost 5 bases and the J segment 8 bases; nucleotides outside the gene matches: 13. This CDR3 comprises 17 residues. Germline CDR1 and CDR2: LNHDA and SQIVND (reference sequence).

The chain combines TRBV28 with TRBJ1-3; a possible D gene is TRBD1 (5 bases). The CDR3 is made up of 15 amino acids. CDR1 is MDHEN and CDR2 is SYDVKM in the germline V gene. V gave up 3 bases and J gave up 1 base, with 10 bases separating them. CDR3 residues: CASSFSGESGNTIYF. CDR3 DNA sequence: TGTGCCAGCAGTTTCTCGGGGGAGTCTGGAAACACCATATATTTT.

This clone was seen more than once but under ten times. CDR3 amino acids: CASSLTGDHEQYF. CDR3 DNA: TGTGCCAGCAGCTTAACGGGGGATCACGAGCAGTACTTC. This chain joins TRBV7-8 and TRBJ2-7; maybe TRBD2 (6 bases). The CDR3 is 13 amino acids. Deletions cut 2 bases from V and 5 bases from J, with 10 bases between. Germline loops: CDR1 SGHVS, CDR2 FQNEAQ. The variable domain in full, with the rest retrieved from reference TRBV7-8 and TRBJ2-7, is GAGVSQSPRYKVAKRGQDVALRCDPISGHVSLFWYQQALGQGPEFLTYFQNEAQLDKSGLPSDRFFAERPEGSVSTLKIQRTQQEDSAVYLCASSLTGDHEQYFGPGTRLTVT.

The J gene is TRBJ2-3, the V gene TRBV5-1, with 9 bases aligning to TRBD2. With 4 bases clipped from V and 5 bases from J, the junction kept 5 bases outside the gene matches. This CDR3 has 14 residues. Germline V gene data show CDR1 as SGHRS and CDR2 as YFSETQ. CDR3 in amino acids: CASSGGRAGDTQYF. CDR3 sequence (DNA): TGCGCCAGCAGCGGCGGGAGGGCGGGAGATACGCAGTATTTT.

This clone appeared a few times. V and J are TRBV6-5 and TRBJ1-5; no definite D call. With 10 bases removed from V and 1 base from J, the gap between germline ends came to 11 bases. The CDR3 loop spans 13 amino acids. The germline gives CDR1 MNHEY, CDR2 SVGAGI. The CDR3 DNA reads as TGTGCCACCCGGGAGTCGAGCAATCAGCCCCAGCATTTT. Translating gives CATRESSNQPQHF.

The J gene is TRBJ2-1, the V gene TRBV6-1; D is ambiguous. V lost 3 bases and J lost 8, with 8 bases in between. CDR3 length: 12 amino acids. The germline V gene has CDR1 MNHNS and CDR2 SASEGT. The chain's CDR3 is CASSELGYEQFF. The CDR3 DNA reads TGTGCCAGCAGTGAGCTGGGCTATGAGCAGTTCTTC.

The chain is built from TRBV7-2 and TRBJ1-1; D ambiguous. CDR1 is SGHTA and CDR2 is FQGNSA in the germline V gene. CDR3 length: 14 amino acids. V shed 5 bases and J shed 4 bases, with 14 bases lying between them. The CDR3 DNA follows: TGTGCCAGCAGCCTAAACCCGGTTAGCACTGAAGCTTTCTTT. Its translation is CASSLNPVSTEAFF.

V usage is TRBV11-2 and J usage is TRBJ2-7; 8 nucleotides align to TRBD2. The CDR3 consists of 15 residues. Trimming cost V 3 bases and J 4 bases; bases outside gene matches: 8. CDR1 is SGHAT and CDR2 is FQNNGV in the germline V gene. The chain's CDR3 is CASSFKQRGTYEQYF. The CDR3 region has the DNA TGTGCCAGCAGCTTTAAACAGCGGGGGACTTACGAGCAGTACTTC.

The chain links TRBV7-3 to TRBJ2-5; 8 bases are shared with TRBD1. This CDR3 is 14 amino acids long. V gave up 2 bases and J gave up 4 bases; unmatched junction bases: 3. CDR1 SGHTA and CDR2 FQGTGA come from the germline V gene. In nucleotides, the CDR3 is TGTGCCAGCAGCTTACAGGGGGCGGGAGAGACCCAGTACTTC. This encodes CASSLQGAGETQYF.

Written as DNA, the CDR3 is TGCGCCAGCAGCCAAGATCATGCTAGCGGGAGAACAGATACGCAGTATTTT. Encoded protein: CASSQDHASGRTDTQYF. V and J are TRBV4-1 and TRBJ2-3; TRBD2 agrees at 10 bases. The V and J ends lost 0 bases and 3 bases, in that order; junction bases with no gene match: 6. Germline CDR1 and CDR2: MGHRA and YSYEKL. This CDR3 comprises 17 residues.

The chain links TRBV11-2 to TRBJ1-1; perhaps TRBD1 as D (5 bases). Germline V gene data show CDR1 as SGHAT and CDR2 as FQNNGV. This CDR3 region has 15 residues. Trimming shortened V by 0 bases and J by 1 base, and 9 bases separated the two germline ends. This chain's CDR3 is CASSLEGRWNTEAFF. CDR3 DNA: TGTGCCAGCAGCTTAGAGGGGCGATGGAACACTGAAGCTTTCTTT.

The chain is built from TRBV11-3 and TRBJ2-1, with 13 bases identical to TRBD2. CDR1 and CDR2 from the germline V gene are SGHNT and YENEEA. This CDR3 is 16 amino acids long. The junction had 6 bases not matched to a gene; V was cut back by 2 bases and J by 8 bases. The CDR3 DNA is TGTGCCAGCAGCTTAAGTACTAGCGGGGGGGGCTATGAGCAGTTCTTC. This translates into CASSLSTSGGGYEQFF.

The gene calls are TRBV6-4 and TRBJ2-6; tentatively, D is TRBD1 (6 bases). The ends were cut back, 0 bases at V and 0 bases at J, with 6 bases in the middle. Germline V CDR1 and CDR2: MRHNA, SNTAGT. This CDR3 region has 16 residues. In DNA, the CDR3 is TGTGCCAGCAGTGACTCGGACAGCTCTGGGGCCAACGTCCTGACTTTC. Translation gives CASSDSDSSGANVLTF.

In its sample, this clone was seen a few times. This CDR3 reads CASSPDPSSGNTIYF. CDR3 DNA: TGTGCCAGCAGCCCGGACCCGAGCTCTGGAAACACCATATATTTT. The rearrangement uses TRBV13 and TRBJ1-3; D is uncertain. V lost 5 bases and J lost 0, with 11 bases in between. Per the germline V gene, CDR1 is PRHDT and CDR2 is FYEKMQ (reference sequence). CDR3 length: 15 residues.